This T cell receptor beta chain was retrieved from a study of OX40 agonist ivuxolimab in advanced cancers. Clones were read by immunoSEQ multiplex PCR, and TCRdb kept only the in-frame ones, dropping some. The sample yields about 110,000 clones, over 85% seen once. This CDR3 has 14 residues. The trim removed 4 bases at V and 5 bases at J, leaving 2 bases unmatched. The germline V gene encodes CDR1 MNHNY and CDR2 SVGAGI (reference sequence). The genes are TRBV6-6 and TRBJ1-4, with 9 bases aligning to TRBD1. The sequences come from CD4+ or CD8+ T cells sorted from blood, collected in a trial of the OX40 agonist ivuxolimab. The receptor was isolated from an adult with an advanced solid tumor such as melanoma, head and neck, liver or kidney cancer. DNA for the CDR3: TGTGCCAGCAGTTGGACAGGGGAGAATGAAAAACTGTTTTTT. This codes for CASSWTGENEKLFF.